These T cell receptor beta chains were read from a single sample in a study of T-cell memory formation after mild COVID-19. TCRdb re-called the 5' RACE reads with MiXCR, one entry per CDR3 protein. The table has roughly 350,000 distinct CDR3 sequences, about 13% seen once. The sample taken for sequencing was PBMCs or a T cell subset sorted from them (not recorded which). These receptors all come from a man aged 18 to 29 who had mild COVID-19 (a few samples of this study predate the infection). Cell type and time point are not known. The CDR3 runs from the conserved cysteine through the conserved F or W. D genes are given only for firm matches. Clone size, where shown, is once, few, many, or a class for clones that have expanded.

D gene	clone size	V gene	J gene	CDR3 DNA	CDR3 protein
.	many	TRBV11-3	TRBJ2-7	TGTGCCAGCAGCTTAGGGACTTTGGACGAGCAGTACTTC	CASSLGTLDEQYF
.	.	TRBV6-4	TRBJ1-2	TGTGCCAGCAGTGTCAACCCGAACTCTAACTATGGCTACACCTTC	CASSVNPNSNYGYTF
TRBD2	few	TRBV5-6	TRBJ2-5	TGTGCCAGCAGCGTCCCGGGACTAGCAAAAGAGACCCAGTACTTC	CASSVPGLAKETQYF
.	.	TRBV29-1	TRBJ2-2	TGCAGCGGGGCGGCCAACACCGGGGAGCTGTTTTTT	CSGAANTGELFF
.	.	TRBV4-2	TRBJ2-1	TGTGCCAGCAGCCATGACCGGGACAAGAAGTTCTTC	CASSHDRDKKFF
TRBD1	many	TRBV7-2	TRBJ1-5	TGTGCCAGCAGCTTGGGTAACAGGGGTCATCAGCCCCAGCATTTT	CASSLGNRGHQPQHF
TRBD1	.	TRBV4-1	TRBJ2-3	TGCGCCAGCAGCCAAGGGGGGACAGGAGGGCCAGATACGCAGTATTTT	CASSQGGTGGPDTQYF
.	few	TRBV7-6	TRBJ1-3	TGTGCCAGCAGGGAAGACTCTGGAAACACCATATATTTT	CASREDSGNTIYF
.	medium-sized	TRBV4-1	TRBJ1-1	TGCGCCAGCAGCCTTATGGCACAGGAGAACACTGAAGCTTTCTTT	CASSLMAQENTEAFF
TRBD1	many	TRBV6-6	TRBJ2-4	TGTGCCAGCAGTTACGGGGACAGGGTCCCTCTCGCCATTCAGTACTTC	CASSYGDRVPLAIQYF